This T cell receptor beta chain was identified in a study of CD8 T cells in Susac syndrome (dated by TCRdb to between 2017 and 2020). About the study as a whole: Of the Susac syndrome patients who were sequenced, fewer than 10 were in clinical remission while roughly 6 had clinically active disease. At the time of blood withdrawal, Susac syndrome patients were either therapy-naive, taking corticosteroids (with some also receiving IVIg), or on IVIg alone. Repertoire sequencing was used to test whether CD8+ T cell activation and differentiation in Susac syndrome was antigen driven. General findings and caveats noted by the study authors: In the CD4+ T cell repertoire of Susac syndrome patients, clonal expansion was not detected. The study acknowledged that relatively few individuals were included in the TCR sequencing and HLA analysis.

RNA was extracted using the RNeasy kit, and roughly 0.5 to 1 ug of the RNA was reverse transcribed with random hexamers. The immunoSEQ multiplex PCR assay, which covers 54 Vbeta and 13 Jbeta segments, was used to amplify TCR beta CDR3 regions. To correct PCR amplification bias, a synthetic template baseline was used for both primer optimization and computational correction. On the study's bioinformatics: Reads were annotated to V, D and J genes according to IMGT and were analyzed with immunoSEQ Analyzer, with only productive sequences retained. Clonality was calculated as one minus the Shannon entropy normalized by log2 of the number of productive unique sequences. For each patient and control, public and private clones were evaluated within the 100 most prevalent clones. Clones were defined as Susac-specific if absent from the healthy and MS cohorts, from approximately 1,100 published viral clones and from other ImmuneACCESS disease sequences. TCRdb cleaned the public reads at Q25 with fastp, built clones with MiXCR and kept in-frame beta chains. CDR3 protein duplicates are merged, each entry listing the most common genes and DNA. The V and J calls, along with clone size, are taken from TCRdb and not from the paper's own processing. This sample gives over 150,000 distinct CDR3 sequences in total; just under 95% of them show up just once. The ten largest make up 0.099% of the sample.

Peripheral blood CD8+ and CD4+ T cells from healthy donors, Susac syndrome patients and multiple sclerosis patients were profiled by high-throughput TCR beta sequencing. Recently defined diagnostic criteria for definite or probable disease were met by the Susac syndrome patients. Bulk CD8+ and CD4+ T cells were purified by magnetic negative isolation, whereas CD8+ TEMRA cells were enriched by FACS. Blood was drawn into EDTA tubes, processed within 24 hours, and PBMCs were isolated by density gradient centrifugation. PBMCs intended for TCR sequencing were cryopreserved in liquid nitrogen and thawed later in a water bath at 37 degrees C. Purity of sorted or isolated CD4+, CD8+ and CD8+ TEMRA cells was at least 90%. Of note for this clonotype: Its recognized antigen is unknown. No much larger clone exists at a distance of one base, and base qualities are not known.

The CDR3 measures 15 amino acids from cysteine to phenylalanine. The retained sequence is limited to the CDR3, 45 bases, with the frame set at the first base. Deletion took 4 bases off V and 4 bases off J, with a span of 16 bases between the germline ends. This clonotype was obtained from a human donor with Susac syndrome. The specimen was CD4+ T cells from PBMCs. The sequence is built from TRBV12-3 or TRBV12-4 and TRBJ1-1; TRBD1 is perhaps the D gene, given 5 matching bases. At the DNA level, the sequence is TGTGCCAGCAGTTGGAACCAGGGATCGGGCACTGAAGCTTTCTTT. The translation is CASSWNQGSGTEAFF.